The entry that follows covers one T cell receptor beta chain sequence. Its antigen is not known. These data belong to a study of OX40 agonist ivuxolimab in advanced cancers. Germline V CDR1 and CDR2: SEHNR, FQNEAQ (reference sequence). V shed 5 bases and J shed 1 base, with 12 bases lying between them. The CDR3 contains 15 residues. Assay used: immunoSEQ multiplex PCR; TCRdb lists only in-frame clones, some missing. The profile shows roughly 66,000 clones, around 80% of them singletons. Study observations and caveats: In CD8+ T cells, expanded clones were on average more numerous than in CD4+. By week 6 at 0.1 to 3.0 mg/kg, blood CD4+ and CD8+ T cells had expanded clonally. Normalized T-cell clonal expansion was also low in a subset of nonresponders.

The chain combines TRBV7-9 with TRBJ2-1; D is possibly TRBD1 (6 bases). This sample comprised CD4+ or CD8+ T cells sorted from blood, obtained in a trial of the OX40 agonist ivuxolimab. The TCR was taken from an adult with an advanced solid tumor such as melanoma, head and neck, liver or kidney cancer. CDR3: CASSTRTGSYNEQFF. CDR3 nucleotide sequence: TGTGCCAGCAGCACACGAACAGGGTCCTACAATGAGCAGTTCTTC.